These T cell receptor beta chains were read from a single sample in a study of blood T cell repertoires in COVID-19. The assay was immunoSEQ multiplex PCR, and TCRdb's table has in-frame clones only and misses some. This sample carries about 180,000 clones, about 80% of them seen once, and the ten largest clones take about 8.4%. The source material was peripheral blood. The receptors derive from a woman in her 70s with acute or convalescent COVID-19. Each CDR3 is given with its conserved first and last residue. A D gene is named only where the DNA matches it firmly. The size of a clone is reported for some rows only, either as once, few or many, or as a class for expanded clones.

j_call d_call clone_size v_call cdr3_aa cdr3_nt
TRBJ1-3 NA NA TRBV7-2 CASSLAPRAGNTIYF TGTGCCAGCAGCTTAGCGCCCAGGGCAGGAAACACCATATATTTT
TRBJ2-2 TRBD2 NA TRBV5-6 CASSVAPSGNTGELFF TGTGCCAGCTCCGTGGCTCCTAGCGGGAACACCGGGGAGCTGTTTTTT
TRBJ2-7 NA many TRBV7-2 CASSLSYEQYF TGTGCCAGCAGTCTTTCCTACGAGCAGTACTTC
TRBJ2-7 NA NA TRBV5-1 CASSHNPQFPYEQYF TGCGCCAGCAGCCATAACCCCCAGTTCCCCTACGAGCAGTACTTC
TRBJ2-5 TRBD1 NA TRBV6-1 CASRLQGQGSETQYF TGTGCCAGCAGGCTACAGGGACAGGGTTCAGAGACCCAGTACTTC
TRBJ1-1 NA NA TRBV6-2/TRBV6-3 CASSKPGHPNTEAFF TGTGCCAGCAGTAAACCGGGACACCCGAACACTGAAGCTTTCTTT
TRBJ2-7 NA NA TRBV7-9 CASSLDSRYEQYF TGTGCCAGCAGCTTAGATTCCCGCTACGAGCAGTACTTC
TRBJ1-3 NA NA TRBV6-1 CASSEQFVGAAGNTIYF TGTGCCAGCAGTGAACAGTTTGTGGGGGCAGCTGGAAACACCATATATTTT
TRBJ1-1 TRBD1 NA TRBV6-5 CASSYRQGVSTEAFF TGTGCCAGCAGTTACCGACAGGGAGTAAGCACTGAAGCTTTCTTT
TRBJ2-2 NA NA TRBV6-5 CASIRGQMNTGELFF TGTGCCAGCATACGTGGACAAATGAACACCGGGGAGCTGTTTTTT
TRBJ1-2 NA NA TRBV7-5 CARSLARRDGYTF TGTGCCAGAAGCTTAGCTCGCAGGGATGGCTACACCTTC
TRBJ2-7 TRBD1 few TRBV28 CASSSAGTGPYEQYF TGTGCCAGCAGCAGCGCCGGGACAGGGCCCTACGAGCAGTACTTC
TRBJ1-2 NA once TRBV20-1 CSASFMGGYGYTF TGCAGTGCTAGTTTTATGGGGGGCTATGGCTACACCTTC
TRBJ1-2 NA NA TRBV19 CASSMRVDGYTF TGTGCCAGTAGTATGCGGGTCGATGGCTACACCTTC
TRBJ1-5 TRBD1 NA TRBV27 CASSLNAGDRGFNNQPQHF TGTGCCAGCAGTTTAAACGCGGGGGACAGGGGCTTCAACAATCAGCCCCAGCATTTT
TRBJ2-1 NA NA TRBV6-5 CASNGQGNNEQFF TGTGCCAGCAATGGCCAGGGGAACAATGAGCAGTTCTTC
TRBJ2-5 TRBD1 NA TRBV10-3 CAIRGQPEETQYF TGTGCCATCAGGGGACAGCCCGAAGAGACCCAGTACTTC